One and the same sample provided the 24 T cell receptor beta chains below, sequenced in a study of T-cell memory formation after mild COVID-19. TCRdb passed the 5' RACE reads through MiXCR, listing each CDR3 protein once. The sample lists approximately 340,000 distinct CDR3 sequences, more than 15% seen once, with about 20% in the top ten. Sequencing was done on a sample of PBMCs or a T cell subset sorted from them (not recorded which). The origin of the receptors is a man between 18 and 35 years old who had mild COVID-19 (a few samples of this study predate the infection). Cell type and time point are not known.

This clonotype has just a few counts. This rearrangement joins TRBV6-1 to TRBJ1-1; D not certain. This CDR3 is built from 12 residues. Germline assignment: CDR1 MNHNS and CDR2 SASEGT. Trimming took 5 bases from V and 1 from J, leaving 5 bases between them. The CDR3 sequence is CASSHQNTEAFF. The CDR3 DNA follows: TGTGCCAGCAGTCACCAGAACACTGAAGCTTTCTTT.

The V gene is TRBV7-8, the J gene TRBJ2-4, with 11 nucleotides matching TRBD1. Germline V gives CDR1 SGHVS, CDR2 FQNEAQ. V shed 5 bases and J 6 bases; nucleotides not matched to a gene: 6. The CDR3 spans 15 residues. CDR3 loop: CASSLGTGGLNIQYF. The CDR3 DNA reads TGTGCCAGCAGCCTCGGGACAGGGGGGTTAAACATTCAGTACTTC.

V and J are TRBV6-2 or TRBV6-3 and TRBJ1-2; no clear D gene. The CDR3 loop spans 11 amino acids. Germline V gene sequence: CDR1 MNHEY, CDR2 SVGEGT. V was cut by 5 bases and J by 4 bases, with 5 bases left in between. In DNA, the CDR3 is TGTGCCAGCAGTCAGGTCTATGGCTACACCTTC. Translated: CASSQVYGYTF.

This clonotype was picked up one time. The chain joins TRBV10-2 to TRBJ1-2, with 9 bases lining up with TRBD1. CDR1 and CDR2 from the germline V gene are WSHSY and SAAADI. This CDR3 is built from 17 residues. With V trimmed by 3 bases and J by 2 bases, 10 bases remained unmatched. CDR3 protein: CASSDPGQGLSNYGYTF. CDR3 DNA: TGCGCCAGCAGTGACCCGGGACAGGGCCTATCGAACTATGGCTACACCTTC.

This clonotype has a count of ten or more. The rearrangement links TRBV5-1 to TRBJ2-1; D is perhaps TRBD2 (7 bases). The CDR3 extends over 16 amino acids. Trimming took 4 bases from V and 8 from J, leaving 22 bases between them. Looked up from germline, CDR1 is SGHRS and CDR2 is YFSETQ. CDR3 DNA: TGCGCCAGCAGCCGGGGGGCACTAGCTCAAATGGATGAGCAGTTCTTC. Translating it yields CASSRGALAQMDEQFF.

The V and J genes are TRBV14 and TRBJ2-3, with D unclear. V lost 0 bases, J lost 9 bases, and 7 bases lay in between. This CDR3 region has 12 residues. CDR1 and CDR2 from the germline V gene are SGHDN and FVKESK. CDR3 in DNA: TGTGCCAGCAGCCAAGATATGAGGACGCAGTATTTT. This translates into CASSQDMRTQYF.

The chain has TRBV5-1 and TRBJ2-7; 7 nucleotides align to TRBD1. This CDR3 region has 16 residues. The germline CDR1 and CDR2 sequences are SGHRS and YFSETQ. The J segment lost 1 base and the V segment lost 0 bases, leaving 7 bases of the junction unmatched. The CDR3 DNA reads as TGCGCCAGCAGCTTGGGATGGACAGGACCATCCTACGAGCAGTACTTC. Its protein product is CASSLGWTGPSYEQYF.

In its sample, this clonotype was seen many times. The V and J genes are TRBV5-1 and TRBJ2-3; perhaps TRBD2 as D (5 bases). CDR1 and CDR2 (germline): SGHRS, YFSETQ. Trimming left V 0 bases short and J 5 bases short, with 7 bases between. The CDR3 extends over 13 amino acids. The CDR3 DNA is TGCGCCAGCAGCTTGGTTCGGGAAGATACGCAGTATTTT. As protein: CASSLVREDTQYF. Looking up the rest from reference TRBV5-1 and TRBJ2-3 gives the full variable domain: KAGVTQTPRYLIKTRGQQVTLSCSPISGHRSVSWYQQTPGQGLQFLFEYFSETQRNKGNFPGRFSGRQFSNSRSEMNVSTLELGDSALYLCASSLVREDTQYFGPGTRLTVL.

This clonotype was seen a few times. The V call is TRBV5-1, the J call TRBJ1-1, with D possibly TRBD1 on 5 matching bases. Germline values: CDR1 SGHRS, CDR2 YFSETQ. The CDR3 is 14 residues long. V dropped 2 bases and J dropped 3 bases, with 11 bases sitting between them. CDR3 residues: CASSLEGIDTEAFF. The CDR3 DNA follows: TGCGCCAGCAGCTTAGAGGGGATTGACACTGAAGCTTTCTTT.

This clonotype was seen a handful of times. The genes are TRBV7-6 and TRBJ2-3; TRBD1 might be the D (6 bases). Germline CDR1 SGHVS, CDR2 FNYEAQ. V was clipped by 0 bases and J by 0 bases, with 10 bases between them. The CDR3 has 16 amino acids. CDR3 residues: CASSLAQGPSTDTQYF. CDR3 nucleotides: TGTGCCAGCAGCTTAGCCCAGGGGCCCAGCACAGATACGCAGTATTTT.

This clonotype was counted a few times. This chain links TRBV7-8 with TRBJ1-1; the match to TRBD1 covers 9 bases. Trimming at V came to 4 bases and at J to 4 bases, leaving 4 bases not matched to a gene. Germline loops: CDR1 SGHVS, CDR2 FQNEAQ. This CDR3 has 14 residues. In DNA form, the CDR3 reads TGTGCCAGCAGCTCCGGGACAGGGACCACTGAAGCTTTCTTT. As protein: CASSSGTGTTEAFF. Filled out from reference TRBV7-8 and TRBJ1-1, the complete variable domain reads GAGVSQSPRYKVAKRGQDVALRCDPISGHVSLFWYQQALGQGPEFLTYFQNEAQLDKSGLPSDRFFAERPEGSVSTLKIQRTQQEDSAVYLCASSSGTGTTEAFFGQGTRLTVV.

This clonotype was observed a handful of times. The J gene is TRBJ2-5, the V gene TRBV4-2, with D possibly matching TRBD2 (5 bases). Germline V CDR1 and CDR2: LGHNA, YNFKEQ. The CDR3 extends over 15 amino acids. Trimming shortened V by 0 bases and J by 5 bases, and 13 bases separated the two germline ends. CDR3 coding DNA: TGTGCCAGCAGCCAAGATATCGGGATTCATGAGACCCAGTACTTC. Its protein is CASSQDIGIHETQYF.

This clonotype was counted between two and nine times. This chain joins TRBV12-3 or TRBV12-4 and TRBJ1-1; unclear D gene. The ends were cut back, 7 bases at V and 7 bases at J, with 16 bases in the middle. The CDR3 length is 13 residues. The CDR3, as DNA: TGTGCCAGCAACGGATTTGGGGTTGGTGAAGCTTTCTTT. Residues: CASNGFGVGEAFF.

The gene calls are TRBV7-9 and TRBJ2-1; D is possibly TRBD1 (5 bases). V lost 4 bases and J lost 2, with 24 bases in between. CDR1 SEHNR and CDR2 FQNEAQ come from the germline V gene (reference sequence). CDR3 length equals 19 residues. CDR3 residues: CASSSFITDILRAYNEQFF. CDR3 DNA sequence: TGTGCCAGCAGCTCCTTCATAACGGACATCCTCCGCGCCTACAATGAGCAGTTCTTC.

This clonotype has a handful of counts. The gene calls are TRBV2 and TRBJ1-1; D is perhaps TRBD1 (6 bases). The CDR3 consists of 13 residues. CDR1 SNHLY and CDR2 FYNNEI come from the germline V gene. V shed 5 bases and J shed 5 bases, with 12 bases lying between them. CDR3 residues: CASSLRGKTEAFF. Written as DNA, the CDR3 is TGTGCCAGCAGTCTTAGGGGGAAGACTGAAGCTTTCTTT.

A few counts support this clonotype. The CDR3 DNA reads TGCGCCAGCAGCCACGGACTAGCGGGGTACAATGAGCAGTTCTTC. Residues: CASSHGLAGYNEQFF. The chain joins TRBV4-3 to TRBJ2-1; 12 nucleotides line up with TRBD2. Germline lookup yields CDR1 LGHNA and CDR2 YSLEER. The CDR3 has 15 amino acids. Trimming took 3 bases from V and 4 from J; bases not matched to a gene: 1.

This clonotype was picked up a small number of times. The gene calls are TRBV20-1 and TRBJ2-7; D ambiguous. The CDR3 loop spans 13 amino acids. CDR1 is DFQATT, CDR2 SNEGSKA, per germline (reference sequence). Trimming pared 0 bases from V and 1 base from J, leaving 7 bases between. The CDR3 here is CSARDAESYEQYV. The CDR3 DNA sequence: TGCAGTGCTAGAGATGCGGAGTCCTACGAGCAGTACGTC.

The chain recombines TRBV15 with TRBJ1-2, with D possibly TRBD1 on 5 matching bases. V was cut by 0 bases and J by 4 bases, with 15 bases left in between. Germline V gives CDR1 LNHNV, CDR2 YYDKDF (reference sequence). The CDR3 spans 16 residues. CDR3 sequence: CATSRDPSGKSYGYTF. CDR3 nucleotide sequence: TGTGCCACCAGCAGAGATCCGTCAGGGAAATCCTATGGCTACACCTTC.

J is TRBJ1-5 and V is TRBV3-1; possible D gene TRBD1, 6 bases. The length of the CDR3 is 13 residues. Trimming took 1 base from V and 7 from J, leaving 8 bases between them. Germline-derived CDR1 and CDR2 are LGHDT and YNNKEL (reference sequence). This chain's CDR3 is CASSQGGGQPQHF. The DNA for the CDR3 is TGTGCCAGCAGCCAAGGAGGGGGACAGCCCCAGCATTTT.

J is TRBJ2-3 and V is TRBV7-8; D remains ambiguous. Germline CDR1 is SGHVS and CDR2 is FQNEAQ. The CDR3 sequence is 14 residues long. Trimming removed 5 bases from V and 2 bases from J, with 11 bases in between. The CDR3 loop reads CASSDRRITDTQYF. The CDR3 nucleotides are TGTGCCAGCAGCGACCGAAGAATCACAGATACGCAGTATTTT.

Many counts were recorded for this clonotype. This rearrangement joins TRBV20-1 to TRBJ2-5; 10 positions agree with TRBD1. CDR3 length: 15 residues. CDR1 and CDR2 from the germline V gene are DFQATT and SNEGSKA (reference sequence). V lost 0 bases to trimming and J lost 2 bases; unmatched junction nucleotides: 3. CDR3 sequence: CSARERDRGQETQYF. Written as DNA, the CDR3 is TGCAGTGCTAGAGAGAGGGACAGGGGACAAGAGACCCAGTACTTC.

The rearrangement uses TRBV6-6 and TRBJ2-3; 10 nucleotides align to TRBD1. CDR3 length: 15 residues. The ends lost 6 bases at V and 6 bases at J; junction bases unmatched: 9. The germline V gene has CDR1 MNHNY and CDR2 SVGAGI (reference sequence). The CDR3, as DNA: TGTGCCAGCAGCTTCGGACAGGGGGTCGGGGATACGCAGTATTTT. This encodes CASSFGQGVGDTQYF.

This clonotype appeared a few times. This chain connects TRBV9 to TRBJ1-6, with D possibly matching TRBD1 (5 bases). Germline CDR1 is SGDLS and CDR2 is YYNGEE. CDR3 length: 13 residues. Trimming pared 2 bases from V and 5 bases from J, leaving 5 bases between. The CDR3 spells CASSVTDNSPLHF. CDR3 sequence (DNA): TGTGCCAGCAGCGTGACAGATAATTCACCCCTCCACTTT.

The table lists this clonotype with a few counts. Written as DNA, the CDR3 is TGTGCCAGCAGCTTAAGGCAGGGTGGTGGCTACACCTTC. Amino acid sequence: CASSLRQGGGYTF. The rearrangement uses TRBV7-2 and TRBJ1-2; weak D call: TRBD1 (5 bases). The CDR3 sequence is 13 residues long. Germline CDR1 SGHTA, CDR2 FQGNSA. V lost 2 bases to trimming and J lost 7 bases, with 11 bases between them.